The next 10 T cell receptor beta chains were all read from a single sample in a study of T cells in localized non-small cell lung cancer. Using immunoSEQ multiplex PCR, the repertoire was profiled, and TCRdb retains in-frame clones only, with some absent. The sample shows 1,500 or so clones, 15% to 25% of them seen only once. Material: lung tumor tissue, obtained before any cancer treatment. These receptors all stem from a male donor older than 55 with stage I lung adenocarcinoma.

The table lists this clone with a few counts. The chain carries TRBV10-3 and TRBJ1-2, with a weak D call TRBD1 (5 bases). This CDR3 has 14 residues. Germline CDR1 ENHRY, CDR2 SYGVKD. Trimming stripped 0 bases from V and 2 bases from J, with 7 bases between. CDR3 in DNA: TGTGCCATCAGTGAGTCGAGACAGAACTATGGCTACACCTTC. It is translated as CAISESRQNYGYTF.

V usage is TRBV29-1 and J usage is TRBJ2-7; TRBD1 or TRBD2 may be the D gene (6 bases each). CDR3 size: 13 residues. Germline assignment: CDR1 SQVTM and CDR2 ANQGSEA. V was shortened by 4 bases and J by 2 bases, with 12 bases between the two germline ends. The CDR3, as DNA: TGCAGCGTTGGCGGGACAAAACCCTACGAGCAGTACTTC. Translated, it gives CSVGGTKPYEQYF.

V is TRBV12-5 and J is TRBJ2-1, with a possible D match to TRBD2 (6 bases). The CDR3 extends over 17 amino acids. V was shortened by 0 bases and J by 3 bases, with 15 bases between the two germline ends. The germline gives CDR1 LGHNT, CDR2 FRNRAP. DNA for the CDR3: TGTGCTAGTGGTTTGGTGGACTCTAGCGCGATCTACAATGAGCAGTTCTTC. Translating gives CASGLVDSSAIYNEQFF.

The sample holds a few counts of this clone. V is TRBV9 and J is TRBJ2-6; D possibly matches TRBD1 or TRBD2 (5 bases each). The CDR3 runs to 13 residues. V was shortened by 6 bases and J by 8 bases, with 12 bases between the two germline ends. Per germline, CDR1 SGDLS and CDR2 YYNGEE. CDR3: CASTPGPSNVLTF. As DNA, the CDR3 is TGTGCCAGCACTCCGGGACCTTCCAACGTCCTGACTTTC.

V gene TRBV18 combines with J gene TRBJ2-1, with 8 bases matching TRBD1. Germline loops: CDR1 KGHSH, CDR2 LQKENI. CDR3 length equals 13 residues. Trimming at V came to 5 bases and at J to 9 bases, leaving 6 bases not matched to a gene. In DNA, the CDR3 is TGTGCCAGCTCAGAGGACAGGGATGGTGAGCAGTTCTTC. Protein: CASSEDRDGEQFF.

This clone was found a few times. In nucleotides, the CDR3 is TGTGCCAGCAGCCCTCGAGACTCTGGGGCCAACGTCCTGACTTTC. This sequence encodes CASSPRDSGANVLTF. The chain links TRBV9 to TRBJ2-6; D unresolved. The germline gives CDR1 SGDLS, CDR2 YYNGEE. The V end was cut by 4 bases, the J end by 0 bases, with 8 bases between. The CDR3 is 15 amino acids.

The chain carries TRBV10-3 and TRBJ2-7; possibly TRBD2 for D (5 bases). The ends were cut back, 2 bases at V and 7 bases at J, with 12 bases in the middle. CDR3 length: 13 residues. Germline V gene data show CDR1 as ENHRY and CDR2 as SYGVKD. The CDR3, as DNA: TGTGCCATCAGTGAGGGGGTTCCGGGAGAGCAGTACTTC. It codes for CAISEGVPGEQYF.

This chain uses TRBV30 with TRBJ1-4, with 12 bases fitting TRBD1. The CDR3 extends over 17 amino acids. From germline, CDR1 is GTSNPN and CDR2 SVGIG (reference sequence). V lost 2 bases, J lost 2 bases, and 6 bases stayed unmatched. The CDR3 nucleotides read TGTGCCTGGAGTTCCGGGACAGGGGGCGGTACTAATGAAAAACTGTTTTTT. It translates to CAWSSGTGGGTNEKLFF.

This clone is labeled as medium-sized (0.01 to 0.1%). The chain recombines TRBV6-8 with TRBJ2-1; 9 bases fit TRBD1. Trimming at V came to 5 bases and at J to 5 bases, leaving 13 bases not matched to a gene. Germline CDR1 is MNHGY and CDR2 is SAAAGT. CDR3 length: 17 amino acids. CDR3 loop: CASSRYTGGSGHNEQFF. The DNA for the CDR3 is TGTGCCAGCAGTCGCTATACAGGGGGCTCGGGGCACAATGAGCAGTTCTTC.

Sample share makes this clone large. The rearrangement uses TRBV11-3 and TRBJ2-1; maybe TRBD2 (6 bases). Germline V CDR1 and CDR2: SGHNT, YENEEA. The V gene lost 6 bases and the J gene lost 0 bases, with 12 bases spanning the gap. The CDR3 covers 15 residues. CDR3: CASSSRGSSYNEQFF. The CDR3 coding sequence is TGTGCCAGCAGTTCGCGGGGTAGCTCCTACAATGAGCAGTTCTTC.